These 13 T cell receptor beta chains originate from one sample sequenced in a study of blood T cell repertoires in COVID-19. The method was immunoSEQ multiplex PCR; TCRdb's version includes in-frame clones alone and lacks a portion of them. Of roughly 230,000 clones detected, 65% to 90% appear once; the ten largest clones hold 5.1%. Sequencing used peripheral blood. The source is a man aged 45-60 years with COVID-19, enrolled during active disease.

This chain links TRBV30 with TRBJ1-1; D gene unclear. The germline CDR1 and CDR2 sequences are GTSNPN and SVGIG (reference sequence). The CDR3 is 13 amino acids. Trimming took off 3 bases at V and 1 base at J, with 9 bases between the two ends. CDR3 region: CAWRSTENTEAFF. CDR3 DNA: TGTGCCTGGAGATCTACAGAGAACACTGAAGCTTTCTTT.

The chain carries TRBV5-6 and TRBJ1-6; D uncertain. The CDR3 length is 14 residues. Germline lookup yields CDR1 SGHDT and CDR2 YYEEEE. The V gene lost 6 bases and the J gene lost 8 bases, with 15 bases spanning the gap. As DNA, the CDR3 is TGTGCCAGCACTCCGGGAGCTAGGGATTCACCCCTCCACTTT. This translates into CASTPGARDSPLHF.

This clone was observed once. This same CDR3 is encoded by further DNA sequences in the sample. The chain employs TRBV18 and TRBJ1-2; TRBD1 aligns across 8 bases. The J segment lost 8 bases and the V segment lost 6 bases, leaving 8 bases of the junction unmatched. The CDR3 is 13 residues long. Looked up from germline, CDR1 is KGHSH and CDR2 is LQKENI. CDR3 amino acids: CASSPDREGGYTF. CDR3 nucleotides: TGTGCCAGCTCGCCGGACAGGGAAGGGGGCTACACCTTC.

This chain links TRBV6-5 with TRBJ1-4; D is undetermined. V was clipped by 6 bases and J by 0 bases, with 8 bases between them. The length of the CDR3 is 14 residues. Germline V gives CDR1 MNHEY, CDR2 SVGAGI. Here the CDR3 reads CASSLFATNEKLFF. DNA of the CDR3: TGTGCCAGCAGCTTGTTTGCAACTAATGAAAAACTGTTTTTT.

The genes are TRBV7-2 and TRBJ2-7; 9 positions match TRBD1. Trimming took 2 bases from V and 7 from J; bases not matched to a gene: 3. The CDR3 loop spans 13 amino acids. Germline V gene lookup returns CDR1 SGHTA and CDR2 FQGNSA. The CDR3 spells CASSLRTGDEQYF. The CDR3 bases are TGTGCCAGCAGCTTAAGGACAGGGGATGAGCAGTACTTC.

The chain recombines TRBV4-3 with TRBJ1-1; 8 bases are a match to TRBD1. The V gene end was trimmed by 4 bases and the J gene end by 5 bases; junction bases not matched to a gene: 6. Germline V gene sequence: CDR1 LGHNA, CDR2 YSLEER. The CDR3 runs 14 residues. CDR3 protein: CASSPWTGSTEAFF. The DNA for the CDR3 is TGCGCCAGCAGCCCGTGGACAGGGAGTACTGAAGCTTTCTTT.

DNA of the CDR3: TGTGCCAGCAGTTACACGGGACAGGGGGCAAACGAGCAGTACTTC. Translation gives CASSYTGQGANEQYF. The rearrangement uses TRBV6-5 and TRBJ2-7, with 12 bases that match TRBD1. Unmatched junction bases numbered 4, after V lost 2 bases and J lost 5 bases. This CDR3 is built from 15 residues. Germline CDR1 and CDR2: MNHEY and SVGAGI.

The rearrangement joins TRBV5-4 to TRBJ2-2; D gene uncertain. Trimming took off 2 bases at V and 1 base at J, with 9 bases between the two ends. Germline V gene sequence: CDR1 SGHNT, CDR2 YYREEE (reference sequence). The CDR3 runs 15 residues. CDR3 region: CASSFPFGNTGELFF. Here the CDR3 DNA reads TGTGCCAGCAGCTTCCCCTTCGGGAACACCGGGGAGCTGTTTTTT.

This clone was observed a single time. This sequence joins TRBV7-8 and TRBJ2-1; TRBD2 is a possible D gene (6 bases). The CDR3 contains 14 residues. Germline assignment: CDR1 SGHVS and CDR2 FQNEAQ. Deletions cut 7 bases from V and 4 bases from J, with 14 bases between. CDR3 in DNA: TGTGCCAGCATAGCACTGGGGGGATACAATGAGCAGTTCTTC. This codes for CASIALGGYNEQFF.

In its sample, this clone was seen a few times. This chain connects TRBV4-1 to TRBJ2-2, with D maybe TRBD2 (5 bases). Trimming took off 3 bases at V and 7 bases at J, with 15 bases between the two ends. The CDR3 consists of 15 residues. Germline V gene lookup returns CDR1 MGHRA and CDR2 YSYEKL. CDR3 protein: CASSHRTASDGELFF. Written as DNA, the CDR3 is TGCGCCAGCAGCCATCGGACTGCCTCCGACGGGGAGCTGTTTTTT.

This clone turned up a few times. The chain uses TRBV4-3 and TRBJ2-2, with D possibly matching TRBD2 (6 bases). The germline CDR1 and CDR2 sequences are LGHNA and YSLEER. The CDR3 contains 14 residues. V lost 3 bases, J lost 6 bases, and 11 bases lay in between. CDR3 sequence: CASSQQTSSGELFF. The CDR3 DNA reads as TGCGCCAGCAGCCAGCAGACTAGTTCCGGGGAGCTGTTTTTT.

J is TRBJ1-2 and V is TRBV6-2 or TRBV6-3; 9 bases agree with TRBD1. Germline-derived CDR1 and CDR2 are MNHEY and SVGEGT. The CDR3 runs to 14 residues. J lost 10 bases, V lost 5 bases, and 11 bases had no gene match. CDR3 sequence: CASSKQGASRIYTF. For the CDR3, the DNA is TGTGCCAGCAGTAAACAGGGGGCCTCGCGGATCTACACCTTC.

This clone appeared a single time. V is TRBV9 and J is TRBJ1-4; a weak D match, TRBD1 (5 bases). Trimming left V 4 bases short and J 4 bases short, with 14 bases between. This CDR3 is built from 15 residues. The germline CDR1 and CDR2 sequences are SGDLS and YYNGEE. CDR3 residues: CASSFTGSFNEKLFF. CDR3 in DNA: TGTGCCAGCAGCTTTACAGGATCTTTTAATGAAAAACTGTTTTTT.